This entry lists 21 T cell receptor beta chains sequenced from one sample in a study of blood T cells in healthy people across ages. Next came a second PCR, run for about 7 to 11 cycles, which used a sample-barcoded 5' primer along with a J-beta primer mix. MiXCR, run by TCRdb on the 5' RACE reads, gives a single entry per CDR3 protein. The repertoire holds about 1.7 million distinct CDR3 sequences, with 28% as singletons. The sequenced material came from blood. The receptor source for this set is a woman aged 30 to 39 in good health.

DNA of the CDR3: TGTGCCAGCAGCCAAGATTTAGACTACAAAAACATTCAGTACTTC. This gives the protein CASSQDLDYKNIQYF. This chain links TRBV4-2 with TRBJ2-7, with D possibly TRBD2 on 5 matching bases. The tail of the sequence fits TRBJ2-4 better, so the J call may be wrong. The CDR3 spans 15 residues. Per the germline V gene, CDR1 is LGHNA and CDR2 is YNFKEQ.

The genes are TRBV20-1 and TRBJ1-2; D unclear. The germline V gene encodes CDR1 DFQATT and CDR2 SNEGSKA (reference sequence). The CDR3 extends over 11 amino acids. The V gene lost 0 bases and the J gene lost 8 bases, with 7 bases spanning the gap. In nucleotides, the CDR3 is TGCAGTGCTAGAGAATACGGAGGCTACACCTTC. This sequence encodes CSAREYGGYTF.

This clonotype was detected a few times. The rearrangement joins TRBV7-3 to TRBJ2-5; 10 bases agree with TRBD2. Germline CDR1 is SGHTA and CDR2 is FQGTGA. This CDR3 region has 15 residues. V was clipped by 3 bases and J by 4 bases; unmatched bases: 5. The DNA for the CDR3 is TGTGCCAGCAGCTTGCTAGCGGGGGTTGGAGAGACCCAGTACTTC. This encodes CASSLLAGVGETQYF.

This clonotype was detected many times. This sequence joins TRBV4-2 and TRBJ1-2; D is ambiguous. The CDR3 totals 14 residues. The ends were cut back, 1 base at V and 1 base at J, with 7 bases in the middle. From germline, CDR1 is LGHNA and CDR2 YNFKEQ. The CDR3 DNA is TGTGCCAGCAGCCAAGCTCTTAGTAACTATGGCTACACCTTC. Its translation: CASSQALSNYGYTF.

The gene calls are TRBV3-1 and TRBJ2-1; perhaps D is TRBD1 or TRBD2 (6 bases each). V gave up 1 base and J gave up 10 bases, with 14 bases separating them. This CDR3 contains 14 residues. Germline CDR1 and CDR2: LGHDT and YNNKEL (reference sequence). CDR3 loop: CASSQVEGGREQFF. CDR3 sequence (DNA): TGTGCCAGCAGCCAAGTCGAAGGGGGGAGGGAGCAGTTCTTC.

This clonotype has a handful of counts. DNA for the CDR3: TGCGCCAGCAGCTCGGGACCGCTTCAGTACTTC. Its translation: CASSSGPLQYF. This chain uses TRBV5-1 with TRBJ2-1; D is perhaps TRBD1 or TRBD2 (5 bases each). The J call is in doubt because the DNA end fits TRBJ2-4 better. This CDR3 has 11 amino acids. The V gene's germline CDR1 is SGHRS and CDR2 YFSETQ.

This clonotype was seen at least ten times. The rearrangement uses TRBV9 and TRBJ2-7; 11 bases match TRBD2. Germline loops: CDR1 SGDLS, CDR2 YYNGEE. The CDR3 covers 15 residues. The trim removed 2 bases at V and 3 bases at J, leaving 4 bases unmatched. DNA of the CDR3: TGTGCCAGCAGCGTTAGCGGGGGGGCAAGCTACGAGCAGTACTTC. It codes for CASSVSGGASYEQYF.

V is TRBV4-2 and J is TRBJ1-3; D is unresolved. Between the trimmed V and J ends, which lost 0 bases and 5 bases, there was a span of 8 bases. The V gene's germline CDR1 is LGHNA and CDR2 YNFKEQ. The CDR3 totals 14 residues. The CDR3 here is CASSQEWQRNTIYF. In nucleotides, the CDR3 is TGTGCCAGCAGCCAAGAATGGCAAAGAAACACCATATATTTT.

This clonotype was seen at least ten times. This rearrangement joins TRBV20-1 to TRBJ2-3; D not resolved. V shed 1 base and J shed 4 bases, with 15 bases lying between them. CDR1 is DFQATT and CDR2 is SNEGSKA in the germline V gene (reference sequence). This CDR3 contains 15 residues. DNA of the CDR3: TGCAGTGCTAGAGCGGTAGACCAGGCGTCAGATACGCAGTATTTT. It yields the protein CSARAVDQASDTQYF.

Turning to this clonotype: At one end, the junction sequence differs from germline, possibly due to a read error. The chain carries TRBV5-7 and TRBJ1-2, with unresolved D. TRBV5-7 is an ORF, with its function uncertain. The CDR3 has 14 residues. In nucleotides, the CDR3 is TGTGCCAGCAGCCGACCCGGTACGGGAAATGGCCACACCTTC. As protein: CASSRPGTGNGHTF.

V usage is TRBV20-1 and J usage is TRBJ1-5; tentative D call: TRBD1 (6 bases). CDR3 length: 15 residues. Trimming shortened V by 5 bases and J by 0 bases, and 14 bases separated the two germline ends. Germline loops: CDR1 DFQATT, CDR2 SNEGSKA (reference sequence). CDR3 sequence: CSAPRQEDSNQPQHF. In DNA, the CDR3 is TGCAGTGCTCCGCGACAGGAGGATAGCAATCAGCCCCAGCATTTT.

This clonotype was detected a few times. The chain links TRBV24-1 to TRBJ2-2, with D perhaps TRBD1 (6 bases). Germline loops: CDR1 KGHDR, CDR2 SFDVKD. Trimming removed 9 bases from V and 3 bases from J, with 7 bases in between. This CDR3 has 12 amino acids. The CDR3 spells CATEGDTGELFF. CDR3 bases: TGTGCCACCGAGGGGGACACCGGGGAGCTGTTTTTT.

Only a few counts were recorded for this clonotype. The V and J genes are TRBV12-3 or TRBV12-4 and TRBJ1-2, with TRBD1 identical over 7 bases. This CDR3 is 14 amino acids long. The V segment lost 5 bases and the J segment 0 bases; nucleotides outside the gene matches: 3. CDR3 DNA: TGTGCCAGCAGTGGGGGACAGACTAACTATGGCTACACCTTC. Translated, it gives CASSGGQTNYGYTF.

CDR3 loop: CAESSGRGKQYF. For the CDR3, the DNA is TGTGCCGAGTCTAGCGGGAGGGGAAAGCAGTACTTC. The chain has TRBV28 and TRBJ2-7, with 12 bases lining up with TRBD2. The CDR3 consists of 12 residues. J was trimmed by 8 bases and V by 11 bases; bases with no gene match: 7. The germline gives CDR1 MDHEN, CDR2 SYDVKM.

Only one count was recorded for this clonotype. J is TRBJ2-5 and V is TRBV6-1; tentatively, D is TRBD1 or TRBD2 (6 bases each). Germline V lookup: CDR1 MNHNS, CDR2 SASEGT. The CDR3 has 16 residues. Between the trimmed V and J ends, which lost 0 bases and 4 bases, there was a span of 15 bases. The CDR3 sequence is CASSEAGGLSGETQYF. In nucleotides, the CDR3 is TGTGCCAGCAGTGAAGCAGGGGGGCTGAGCGGAGAGACCCAGTACTTC.

This clonotype has only a few counts. The junction shows a germline mismatch at one end, possibly a read error. V and J are TRBV12-3 or TRBV12-4 and TRBJ2-7; TRBD1 or TRBD2 may be the D gene (5 bases each). The CDR3 is made up of 11 amino acids. CDR3 in amino acids: CVSRGVDEQYF. The CDR3 coding sequence is TGTGTCAGCAGAGGGGTCGACGAGCAGTACTTC.

The DNA of the CDR3 is TGTGCCACCGCAGGGCAAACCTACAATGAGCAGTTCTTC. Translation gives CATAGQTYNEQFF. The chain combines TRBV10-3 with TRBJ2-1; D is perhaps TRBD1 (5 bases). The CDR3 is 13 residues long. The V gene lost 10 bases and the J gene lost 2 bases, with 12 bases spanning the gap. Germline CDR1 is ENHRY and CDR2 is SYGVKD.

The J gene is TRBJ2-1, the V gene TRBV25-1, with TRBD1 matching over 9 bases. The tail of the sequence fits TRBJ2-7 better, so the J call may be wrong. From germline, CDR1 is MGHDK and CDR2 SYGVNS. The length of the CDR3 is 15 residues. CDR3 region: CASSAGTGPYNEQYF. In DNA, the CDR3 is TGTGCCAGCAGTGCTGGGACAGGGCCCTACAATGAGCAGTACTTC.

J is TRBJ2-1 and V is TRBV12-3 or TRBV12-4; maybe TRBD2 (6 bases). With 4 bases removed from V and 2 bases from J, the gap between germline ends came to 12 bases. The length of the CDR3 is 15 residues. The chain's CDR3 is CASSSLRGAYNEQFF. As DNA, the CDR3 is TGTGCCAGCAGTTCCTTGCGGGGCGCCTACAATGAGCAGTTCTTC.

The V call is TRBV28, the J call TRBJ1-2; 8 bases map to TRBD1. V shed 6 bases, J shed 3 bases, and the junction held 18 bases outside the gene matches. This CDR3 spans 18 amino acids. CDR1 MDHEN and CDR2 SYDVKM come from the germline V gene. The CDR3 coding sequence is TGTGCCAGCAGATACAGCCAGGGGGCCGAAGGCCCTCACTATGGCTACACCTTC. It encodes CASRYSQGAEGPHYGYTF.

This clonotype was counted a single time. This sequence joins TRBV7-3 and TRBJ1-1; D unclear. Trimming left V 0 bases short and J 5 bases short, with 7 bases between. From germline, CDR1 is SGHTA and CDR2 FQGTGA. The CDR3 runs 13 residues. The CDR3 reads CASSLTTETEAFF. In DNA, the CDR3 is TGTGCCAGCAGCTTAACCACTGAAACTGAAGCTTTCTTT.